The 5 T cell receptor beta chains below were found in one sample sequenced in a study of blood T cells in healthy people across ages. The second PCR ran about 7 to 12 cycles with a sample-barcoded 5' primer and J-beta primers. Each CDR3 protein is one row after TCRdb ran MiXCR on the 5' RACE reads. The data hold 1.5 million to 1.8 million distinct CDR3 sequences, with approximately 39% observed a single time. The source material was blood. These receptors were taken from a woman aged 18-29 years in good health.

In nucleotides, the CDR3 is TGTGCCAGCAGCCAAGTATACGGGAGACAGGGCGACTACACCTTC. Protein sequence: CASSQVYGRQGDYTF. The V and J genes are TRBV3-1 and TRBJ1-2; 7 nucleotides match TRBD1. This CDR3 has 15 amino acids. The germline V gene encodes CDR1 LGHDT and CDR2 YNNKEL (reference sequence). V was pared by 1 base and J by 10 bases, with 12 bases of the junction left unmatched.

V is TRBV6-5 and J is TRBJ1-1; the D gene is possibly TRBD1 (5 bases). Trimming cost V 5 bases and J 4 bases, with 11 bases left between them. This CDR3 is built from 13 residues. Germline CDR1 MNHEY, CDR2 SVGAGI. Written as DNA, the CDR3 is TGTGCCAGCAGTGACCGGGGGTCCACTGAAGCTTTCTTT. Translated, it gives CASSDRGSTEAFF.

The V gene is TRBV18, the J gene TRBJ2-5; 12 bases are shared with TRBD2. V was pared by 4 bases and J by 5 bases, with 5 bases of the junction left unmatched. Germline CDR1 is KGHSH and CDR2 is LQKENI. The CDR3 is made up of 15 amino acids. CDR3 protein: CASSLRLAGEETQYF. For the CDR3, the DNA is TGTGCCAGCTCACTCAGACTAGCGGGGGAGGAGACCCAGTACTTC.

This clonotype was recorded a few times. The chain employs TRBV5-1 and TRBJ2-7, with D possibly matching TRBD1 (5 bases). CDR1 SGHRS and CDR2 YFSETQ come from the germline V gene. CDR3 size: 14 residues. The ends were cut back, 0 bases at V and 2 bases at J, with 9 bases in the middle. The DNA of the CDR3 is TGCGCCAGCAGCTTGGGACAGTTACCCTACGAGCAGTACTTC. Translation: CASSLGQLPYEQYF. The full variable domain, in which reference TRBV5-1 and TRBJ2-7 provide the parts outside the CDR3, is KAGVTQTPRYLIKTRGQQVTLSCSPISGHRSVSWYQQTPGQGLQFLFEYFSETQRNKGNFPGRFSGRQFSNSRSEMNVSTLELGDSALYLCASSLGQLPYEQYFGPGTRLTVT.

The chain couples TRBV29-1 to TRBJ2-1; weak D call: TRBD2 (5 bases). The J call is in doubt because the DNA end fits TRBJ2-7 better. The CDR3 runs 16 residues. CDR1 is SQVTM and CDR2 is ANQGSEA in the germline V gene. CDR3 DNA sequence: TGCAGCGTTGATTCGGCTAGCAGGAGCTCCTACAATGAGCAGTACTTC. This sequence encodes CSVDSASRSSYNEQYF.